This T cell receptor beta chain comes out of a study of blood T cell repertoires in COVID-19. Across the whole study: There were acute and convalescent COVID-19 samples, and they came from the United States, Italy and Spain. Nucleic acid was either cDNA or gDNA, and it came from T cells, B-cell-depleted T cells, or PBMCs.

A word on this clone: Within the sample, other DNA sequences also encode this same CDR3.

Methods used by the authors: It was from reference gene primer amplification that nucleated cell counts were estimated. TCRdb keeps only in-frame clones here, not all; method: immunoSEQ multiplex PCR. The V and J calls and clone size come from that table; D and trimming were worked out from the DNA. The sample lists tens of thousands of clones, around 90% occurring once. V was pared by 5 bases and J by 1 base, with 8 bases between. Germline V gene lookup returns CDR1 SEHNR and CDR2 FQNEAQ (reference sequence). This CDR3 is built from 13 residues. The chain carries TRBV7-9 and TRBJ1-1, with a possible D match to TRBD1 (5 bases). The sample consisted of peripheral blood. This TCR was recovered from a woman aged 50 to 60 with active or convalescent COVID-19. The CDR3 sequence: CASSRDSNTEAFF. The DNA of the CDR3 is TGTGCCAGCAGCCGGGACTCGAACACTGAAGCTTTCTTT.